These 2 T cell receptor beta chains share one sample of origin, sequenced in a study of T cells after yellow fever vaccination. TCRdb processed the 5' RACE reads anew with MiXCR; each CDR3 protein has one entry. The sample shows 250,000 to 400,000 distinct CDR3 sequences, 3.5% to 4.5% of them seen only once. Source: PBMCs, taken 15 days after the yellow fever booster vaccination. These TCRs come from a man younger than 35 who received the YFV17D yellow fever vaccine.

This clonotype has ten or more counts. J is TRBJ2-7 and V is TRBV4-1, with a weak D call TRBD2 (5 bases). Germline CDR1 is MGHRA and CDR2 is YSYEKL. With 1 base removed from V and 6 bases from J, the gap between germline ends came to 7 bases. The CDR3 is 12 residues long. CDR3 nucleotide sequence: TGCGCCAGCAGCCAAGCCGGAGGCGAGCAGTACGTC. Protein product: CASSQAGGEQYV.

This clonotype appeared a few times. This chain connects TRBV5-1 to TRBJ1-1, with D possibly TRBD1 on 6 matching bases. The germline V gene has CDR1 SGHRS and CDR2 YFSETQ. The CDR3 is made up of 14 amino acids. Trimming took off 5 bases at V and 2 bases at J, with 13 bases between the two ends. CDR3 region: CASRSGTFNTEAFF. The DNA of the CDR3 is TGCGCCAGCAGGTCCGGGACATTCAACACTGAAGCTTTCTTT.